The 18 T cell receptor beta chains below were found in one sample sequenced in a study of regulatory dendritic cells for organ transplantation. No antigen has been identified for these receptors. The assay was immunoSEQ multiplex PCR, and TCRdb's table has in-frame clones only and misses some. The profile shows around 5,400 clones, 65% to 85% of them singletons. Sorted T cells were CFSE-labeled and cultured 5 days with allogeneic regulatory or mature dendritic cells at 1:10. The material sequenced was memory CD8+ T cells from blood cultured with regulatory dendritic cells. The subset denotes: CD45RO+ memory T cells. These receptors were taken from a human donor in good health.

V gene TRBV7-2 combines with J gene TRBJ2-5, with 7 bases identical to TRBD2. The germline V gene has CDR1 SGHTA and CDR2 FQGNSA. This CDR3 is 15 amino acids long. The V segment lost 2 bases and the J segment 3 bases; nucleotides outside the gene matches: 6. CDR3 DNA: TGTGCCAGCAGCTTAACGGGAGGTTTTAAAGAGACCCAGTACTTC. Its translation is CASSLTGGFKETQYF.

The chain couples TRBV7-2 to TRBJ2-3; 8 bases are a match to TRBD1. CDR1 and CDR2 (germline): SGHTA, FQGNSA. The V segment lost 5 bases and the J segment 4 bases; nucleotides outside the gene matches: 11. The CDR3 covers 16 residues. As DNA, the CDR3 is TGTGCCAGCAGCCCCCGAGGGGACAGGTGGCCAGATACGCAGTATTTT. Translated, it gives CASSPRGDRWPDTQYF.

The gene calls are TRBV7-9 and TRBJ2-1, with 14 bases aligning to TRBD2. This CDR3 has 18 residues. Germline assignment: CDR1 SEHNR and CDR2 FQNEAQ (reference sequence). With V trimmed by 6 bases and J by 7 bases, 14 bases remained unmatched. The CDR3: CASSTERGTSGGRNEQFF. In DNA, the CDR3 is TGTGCCAGCAGTACAGAGCGCGGGACTAGCGGGGGACGTAATGAGCAGTTCTTC.

This clone showed up just a few times. V and J are TRBV4-1 and TRBJ2-1; D call uncertain. CDR1 and CDR2 from the germline V gene are MGHRA and YSYEKL. The V end lost 1 base, the J end lost 9 bases, and 16 bases lay between the germline ends. This CDR3 is 15 amino acids long. CDR3 sequence reads: CASSQVVVSGIEQFF. Written as DNA, the CDR3 is TGCGCCAGCAGCCAAGTCGTTGTCTCTGGGATTGAGCAGTTCTTC.

This CDR3 is CASSPGQGASEKLFF. CDR3 nucleotide sequence: TGCGCCAGCAGCCCCGGACAGGGGGCAAGTGAAAAACTGTTTTTT. J is TRBJ1-4 and V is TRBV5-1; 11 bases match TRBD1. This CDR3 is built from 15 residues. The J segment lost 7 bases and the V segment lost 4 bases, leaving 6 bases of the junction unmatched. In germline, CDR1 is SGHRS, CDR2 YFSETQ.

The rearrangement uses TRBV29-1 and TRBJ2-1, with no clear D. V shed 4 bases and J shed 4 bases, with 8 bases lying between them. The CDR3 loop spans 12 amino acids. In germline, CDR1 is SQVTM, CDR2 ANQGSEA. The CDR3 DNA reads as TGCAGCGTTGTTCTGGGATACAATGAGCAGTTCTTC. Amino acids: CSVVLGYNEQFF.

Only one count was recorded for this clone. The CDR3 is CASRSRQGVRYEQYF. CDR3 nucleotide sequence: TGTGCCAGCAGATCAAGACAGGGGGTCAGGTACGAGCAGTACTTC. The chain joins TRBV6-5 to TRBJ2-7; 9 bases map to TRBD1. Losses at the gene ends were 6 bases for V and 4 bases for J; bases not matched to a gene: 10. CDR3 length: 15 amino acids. CDR1 MNHEY and CDR2 SVGAGI come from the germline V gene.

The rearrangement uses TRBV27 and TRBJ2-1; D not resolved. V lost 7 bases and J lost 3, with 13 bases in between. The CDR3 covers 14 residues. CDR1 and CDR2 from the germline V gene are MNHEY and SMNVEV (reference sequence). The CDR3 loop reads CASTDGPNYNEQFF. The CDR3 DNA is TGTGCCAGCACCGACGGCCCTAACTACAATGAGCAGTTCTTC.

Points on this clone: Other nucleotide sequences in the sample specify the same CDR3. This sequence joins TRBV4-3 and TRBJ2-3; no clear D. The CDR3 extends over 13 amino acids. Germline assignment: CDR1 LGHNA and CDR2 YSLEER. V dropped 2 bases and J dropped 0 bases, with 3 bases sitting between them. DNA of the CDR3: TGCGCCAGCAGCCAACATAGCACAGATACGCAGTATTTT. Its protein is CASSQHSTDTQYF.

This chain links TRBV5-4 with TRBJ2-7; 10 nucleotides match TRBD1. CDR3 length equals 15 residues. J was trimmed by 3 bases and V by 3 bases; bases with no gene match: 6. The germline V gene encodes CDR1 SGHNT and CDR2 YYREEE (reference sequence). CDR3 protein: CASSSPGQGLYEQYF. The CDR3 nucleotides are TGTGCCAGCAGCTCCCCGGGACAGGGGCTCTACGAGCAGTACTTC.

The rearrangement joins TRBV7-9 to TRBJ1-4; D unresolved. V gave up 0 bases and J gave up 4 bases, with 12 bases separating them. Germline V lookup: CDR1 SEHNR, CDR2 FQNEAQ (reference sequence). The CDR3 is made up of 16 amino acids. The CDR3 here is CASSLADDGGNEKLFF. In nucleotides, the CDR3 is TGTGCCAGCAGCTTAGCCGACGACGGCGGTAATGAAAAACTGTTTTTT.

The chain is built from TRBV9 and TRBJ2-1, with 9 bases matching TRBD2. The V and J ends lost 4 bases and 4 bases, in that order; junction bases with no gene match: 6. CDR3 length equals 15 residues. In germline, CDR1 is SGDLS, CDR2 YYNGEE. The CDR3 loop is CASSIRAGGYNEQFF. CDR3 nucleotides: TGTGCCAGCAGCATTCGAGCGGGGGGTTACAATGAGCAGTTCTTC.

This sequence joins TRBV4-2 and TRBJ1-6, with TRBD1 as a possible D gene (5 bases). The CDR3 covers 15 residues. The V and J ends lost 1 base and 9 bases respectively, with 13 bases between them. The germline gives CDR1 LGHNA, CDR2 YNFKEQ. CDR3 DNA: TGTGCCAGCAGCCAAGGGTCCGGAAGGGGTTCACCCCTCCACTTT. Amino acid sequence: CASSQGSGRGSPLHF.

V gene TRBV7-1 combines with J gene TRBJ2-6; maybe TRBD1 (5 bases). TRBV7-1 is given ORF status, its function remaining uncertain. The V end was cut by 5 bases, the J end by 5 bases, with 22 bases between. This CDR3 contains 18 residues. The CDR3 bases are TGTGCCAGCAGCCAGGACAAACGAGGACAAAGTCGGGCCAACGTCCTGACTTTC. Protein: CASSQDKRGQSRANVLTF.

This clone was seen a handful of times. V usage is TRBV6-1 and J usage is TRBJ2-7, with D unclear. Trimming removed 9 bases from V and 3 bases from J, with 6 bases in between. Per germline, CDR1 MNHNS and CDR2 SASEGT. This CDR3 has 10 amino acids. The CDR3 DNA sequence: TGTGCCAGTAATTACTACGAGCAGTACTTC. Translating gives CASNYYEQYF.

This chain links TRBV6-1 with TRBJ2-2; D gene uncertain. This CDR3 spans 13 amino acids. Trimming took off 2 bases at V and 9 bases at J, with 10 bases between the two ends. Germline-derived CDR1 and CDR2 are MNHNS and SASEGT. CDR3 nucleotide sequence: TGTGCCAGCAGTGAATCGGAGTTTCGGGAGCTGTTTTTT. This encodes CASSESEFRELFF.

V gene TRBV4-2 combines with J gene TRBJ1-5; no clear D. Trimming shortened V by 5 bases and J by 1 base, and 12 bases separated the two germline ends. Germline V gene sequence: CDR1 LGHNA, CDR2 YNFKEQ. This CDR3 has 15 residues. In DNA form, the CDR3 reads TGTGCCAGCAGCTATCGGACCGAGAGCAATCAGCCCCAGCATTTT. Translated: CASSYRTESNQPQHF.

J is TRBJ2-1 and V is TRBV6-4; 8 bases are a match to TRBD2. The V segment lost 5 bases and the J segment 2 bases; nucleotides outside the gene matches: 5. Germline CDR1 is MRHNA and CDR2 is SNTAGT. The CDR3 is made up of 15 amino acids. This chain's CDR3 is CASSPLAGAYNEQFF. The DNA for the CDR3 is TGTGCCAGCAGTCCTCTAGCGGGCGCCTACAATGAGCAGTTCTTC.